The present T cell receptor (beta chain) was sequenced within a study of cytomegalovirus exposure and HLA in healthy donors. Among the 110 or so subjects of the validation cohort, separate from the approximately 670-subject first cohort, were the donors. The assay was immunoSEQ multiplex PCR, and TCRdb's table has in-frame clones only and misses some. The sample holds 150,000 to 170,000 clones, about 86% seen once. The clonotype was recovered from a human donor in good health. Sequencing used PBMCs.

Written as DNA, the CDR3 is TGTGCCAGCGGTGCACAGGGTCTTGATACGCAGTATTTT. This encodes CASGAQGLDTQYF. The chain combines TRBV6-1 with TRBJ2-3; TRBD1 might be the D (6 bases). The CDR3 extends over 13 amino acids. Germline V gene data show CDR1 as MNHNS and CDR2 as SASEGT. V lost 8 bases to trimming and J lost 6 bases, with 15 bases between them.